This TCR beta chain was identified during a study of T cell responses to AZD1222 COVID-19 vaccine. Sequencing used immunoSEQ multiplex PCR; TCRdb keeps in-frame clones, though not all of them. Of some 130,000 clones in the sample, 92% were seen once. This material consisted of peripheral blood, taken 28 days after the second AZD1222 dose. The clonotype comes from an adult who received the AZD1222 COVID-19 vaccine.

In DNA form, the CDR3 reads TGTGCCAGCAGCTTAGGCCTAGCGGAGAGCTACTACGAGCAGTACTTC. This sequence encodes CASSLGLAESYYEQYF. The chain recombines TRBV7-2 with TRBJ2-7; 7 bases fit TRBD2. This CDR3 has 16 amino acids. Germline V lookup: CDR1 SGHTA, CDR2 FQGNSA. Unmatched junction bases numbered 9, after V lost 1 base and J lost 3 bases.